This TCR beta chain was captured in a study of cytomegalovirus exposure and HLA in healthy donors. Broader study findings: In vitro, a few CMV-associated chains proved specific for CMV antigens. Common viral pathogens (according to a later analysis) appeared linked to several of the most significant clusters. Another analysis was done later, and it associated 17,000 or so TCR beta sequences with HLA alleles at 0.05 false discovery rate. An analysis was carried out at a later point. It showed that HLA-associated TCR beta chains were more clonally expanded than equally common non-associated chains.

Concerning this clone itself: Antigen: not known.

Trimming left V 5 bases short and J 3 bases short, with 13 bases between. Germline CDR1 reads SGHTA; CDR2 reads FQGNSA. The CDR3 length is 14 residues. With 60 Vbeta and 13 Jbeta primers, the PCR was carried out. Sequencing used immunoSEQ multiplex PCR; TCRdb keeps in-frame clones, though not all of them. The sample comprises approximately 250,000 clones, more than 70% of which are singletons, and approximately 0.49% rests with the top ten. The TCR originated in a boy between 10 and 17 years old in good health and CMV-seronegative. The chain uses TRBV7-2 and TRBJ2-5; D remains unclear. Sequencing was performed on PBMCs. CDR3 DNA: TGTGCCAGCAGCCGCAATGGGCAGAAAGAGACCCAGTACTTC. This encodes CASSRNGQKETQYF.